This TCR beta chain was identified during a study of graft-versus-host responses after intestinal transplantation. This clone was detected once. Its cognate antigen is unknown. CDR1 and CDR2 (germline): SGHRS, YFSETQ. Trimming took 4 bases from V and 2 from J; bases not matched to a gene: 10. The CDR3 length is 17 residues. The table came from immunoSEQ multiplex PCR; TCRdb's copy has only in-frame clones and leaves some out. The table lists just under 50,000 clones, roughly 83% of them singletons. Sample: unstimulated CD4+ T cells sorted from spleen or lymph node cells, taken before transplant. The clonotype was recovered from a human donor who was the organ donor for an intestinal transplant. The rearrangement links TRBV5-1 to TRBJ2-3; TRBD2 agrees at 10 bases. The CDR3 DNA sequence: TGCGCCAGCAGCCCTCTCGGTAGCGGGGGGCCCACAGATACGCAGTATTTT. Amino acid sequence: CASSPLGSGGPTDTQYF. Combining the CDR3 with reference TRBV5-1 and TRBJ2-3 gives the whole variable domain KAGVTQTPRYLIKTRGQQVTLSCSPISGHRSVSWYQQTPGQGLQFLFEYFSETQRNKGNFPGRFSGRQFSNSRSEMNVSTLELGDSALYLCASSPLGSGGPTDTQYFGPGTRLTVL.